The present T cell receptor (beta chain) was sequenced within a study of human T cells and chemical hapten exposure. About the study: Upper-back patches of 0.01% DPC were read at 6 days. The study enrolled mostly female patients with alopecia areata, totalis or universalis. Regarding the study as a whole: DPC sensitization did not alter TCRs above 1 in 1000 frequency.

The V gene's germline CDR1 is SGHKS and CDR2 YYEKEE (reference sequence). V was pared by 0 bases and J by 2 bases, with 6 bases of the junction left unmatched. This CDR3 has 16 residues. This clonotype was picked up many times. Its antigen is not identified. Indicated time point: patch test 1, 2 weeks after DPC sensitization. Treatment meaning: therapeutic diphenylcyclopropenone sensitization with weekly scalp DPC. Each CDR3 protein is one row after TCRdb ran MiXCR on the RACE reads. The sample shows about 380,000 distinct CDR3 sequences, around 4.8% of them seen only once. V is TRBV5-5 and J is TRBJ2-5, with 8 bases lining up with TRBD2. The receptor was derived from a woman between 50 and 59 years old with alopecia areata. Some clones in this sample may be carry-over from other donors' samples. Sequencing used whole blood, obtained in connection with sensitization to the hapten diphenylcyclopropenone (DPC). CDR3 sequence reads: CASSLESGGYQETQYF. In DNA, the CDR3 is TGTGCCAGCAGCTTGGAAAGCGGGGGTTATCAAGAGACCCAGTACTTC. Drawing the rest from reference TRBV5-5 and TRBJ2-5, the complete variable domain is DAGVTQSPTHLIKTRGQQVTLRCSPISGHKSVSWYQQVLGQGPQFIFQYYEKEERGRGNFPDRFSARQFPNYSSELNVNALLLGDSALYLCASSLESGGYQETQYFGPGTRLLVL.